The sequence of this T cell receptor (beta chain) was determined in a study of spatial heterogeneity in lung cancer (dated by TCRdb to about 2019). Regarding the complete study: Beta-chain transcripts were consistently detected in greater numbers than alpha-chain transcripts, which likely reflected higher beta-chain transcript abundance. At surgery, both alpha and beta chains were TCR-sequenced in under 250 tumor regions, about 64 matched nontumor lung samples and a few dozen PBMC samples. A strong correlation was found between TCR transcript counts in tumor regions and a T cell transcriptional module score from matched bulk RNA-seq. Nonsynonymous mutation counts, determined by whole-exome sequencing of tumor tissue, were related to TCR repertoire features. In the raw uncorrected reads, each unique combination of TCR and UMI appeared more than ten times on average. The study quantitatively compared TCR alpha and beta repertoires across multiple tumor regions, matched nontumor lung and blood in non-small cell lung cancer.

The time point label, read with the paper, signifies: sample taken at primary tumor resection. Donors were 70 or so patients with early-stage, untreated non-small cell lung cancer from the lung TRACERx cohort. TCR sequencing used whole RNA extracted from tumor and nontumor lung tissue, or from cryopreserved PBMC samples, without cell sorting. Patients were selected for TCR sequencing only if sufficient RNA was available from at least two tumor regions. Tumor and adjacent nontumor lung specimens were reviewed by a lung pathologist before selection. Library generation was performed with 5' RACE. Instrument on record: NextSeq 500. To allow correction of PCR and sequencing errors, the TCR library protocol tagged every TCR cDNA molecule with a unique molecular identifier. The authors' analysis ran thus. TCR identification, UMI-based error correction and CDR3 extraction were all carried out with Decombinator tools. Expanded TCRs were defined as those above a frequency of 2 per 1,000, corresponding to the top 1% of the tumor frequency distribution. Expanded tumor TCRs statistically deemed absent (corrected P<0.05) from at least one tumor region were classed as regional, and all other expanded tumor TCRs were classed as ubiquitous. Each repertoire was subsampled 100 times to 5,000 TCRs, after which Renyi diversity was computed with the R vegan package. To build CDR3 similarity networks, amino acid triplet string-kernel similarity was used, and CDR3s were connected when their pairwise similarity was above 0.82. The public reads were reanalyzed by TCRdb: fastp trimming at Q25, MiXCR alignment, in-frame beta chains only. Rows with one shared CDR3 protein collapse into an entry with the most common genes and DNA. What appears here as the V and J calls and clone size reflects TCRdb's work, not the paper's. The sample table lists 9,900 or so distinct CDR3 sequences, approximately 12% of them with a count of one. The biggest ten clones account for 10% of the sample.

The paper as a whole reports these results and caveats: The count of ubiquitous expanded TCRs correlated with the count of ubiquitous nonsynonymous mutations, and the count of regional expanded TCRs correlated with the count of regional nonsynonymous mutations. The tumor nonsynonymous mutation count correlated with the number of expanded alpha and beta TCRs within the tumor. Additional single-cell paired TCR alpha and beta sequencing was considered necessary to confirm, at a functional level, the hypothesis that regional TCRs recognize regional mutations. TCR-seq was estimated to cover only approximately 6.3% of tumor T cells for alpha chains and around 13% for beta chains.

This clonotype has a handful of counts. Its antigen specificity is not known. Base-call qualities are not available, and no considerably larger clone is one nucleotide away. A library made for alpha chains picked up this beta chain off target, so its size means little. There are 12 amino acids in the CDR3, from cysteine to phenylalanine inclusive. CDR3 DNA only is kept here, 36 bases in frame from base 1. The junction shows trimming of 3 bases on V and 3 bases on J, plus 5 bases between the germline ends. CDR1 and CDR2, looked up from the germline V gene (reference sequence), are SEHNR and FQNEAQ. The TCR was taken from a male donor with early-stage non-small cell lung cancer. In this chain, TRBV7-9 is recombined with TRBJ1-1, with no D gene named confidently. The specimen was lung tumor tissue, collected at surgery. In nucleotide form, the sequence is TGTGCCAGCAGCTTGCAAGACACTGAAGCTTTCTTT. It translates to CASSLQDTEAFF.